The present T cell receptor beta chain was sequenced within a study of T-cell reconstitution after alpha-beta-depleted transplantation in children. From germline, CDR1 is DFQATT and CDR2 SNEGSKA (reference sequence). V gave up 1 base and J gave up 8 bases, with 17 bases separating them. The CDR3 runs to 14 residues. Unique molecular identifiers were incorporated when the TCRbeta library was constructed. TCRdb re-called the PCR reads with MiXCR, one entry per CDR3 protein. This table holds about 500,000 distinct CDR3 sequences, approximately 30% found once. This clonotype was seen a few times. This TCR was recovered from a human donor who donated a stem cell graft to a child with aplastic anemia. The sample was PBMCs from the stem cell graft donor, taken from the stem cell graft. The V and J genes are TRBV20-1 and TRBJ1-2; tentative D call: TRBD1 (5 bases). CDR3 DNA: TGCAGTGCTAGAGCGGGAAGGGGCCCCGGGGGCTACACCTTC. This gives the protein CSARAGRGPGGYTF.